These 13 T cell receptor beta chains originate from one sample sequenced in a study of T-cell reconstitution after alpha-beta-depleted transplantation in children. Unique molecular identifiers were incorporated during preparation of the TCRbeta library. MiXCR, run by TCRdb on the PCR reads, gives a single entry per CDR3 protein. The profile shows 300,000 to 350,000 distinct CDR3 sequences, around 16% of them singletons. The material was PBMCs, mostly from graft donor cells, obtained 360 days after TCRalphabeta/CD19-depleted stem cell transplant. The receptors here all came from a male patient aged 2 to 10 who had a stem cell transplant for acute lymphoblastic leukemia, so the T cells may come from the graft donor.

This clonotype was seen only a few times. This chain links TRBV5-6 with TRBJ1-1, with D hard to call. Germline V gene lookup returns CDR1 SGHDT and CDR2 YYEEEE. CDR3 length: 14 amino acids. V gave up 2 bases and J gave up 1 base, with 9 bases separating them. This CDR3 is CASSFRVANTEAFF. The CDR3 DNA reads as TGTGCCAGCAGCTTTCGGGTTGCGAACACTGAAGCTTTCTTT.

CDR3 amino acids: CASSLLRRHTF. The CDR3 DNA sequence: TGTGCCAGCAGCCTATTGCGACGCCACACCTTC. This chain joins TRBV7-2 and TRBJ1-2; no clear D gene. V was cut by 5 bases and J by 12 bases, with 13 bases left in between. Germline assignment: CDR1 SGHTA and CDR2 FQGNSA. The CDR3 is 11 residues long.

This clonotype showed up just a few times. V and J are TRBV29-1 and TRBJ2-1; TRBD2 is a possible D gene (6 bases). With 5 bases removed from V and 5 bases from J, the gap between germline ends came to 19 bases. This CDR3 is built from 15 residues. Germline CDR1 SQVTM, CDR2 ANQGSEA. The CDR3 sequence: CSVWPRESGHNEQFF. In nucleotides, the CDR3 is TGCAGCGTTTGGCCCCGGGAGTCAGGACACAATGAGCAGTTCTTC.

The genes are TRBV9 and TRBJ1-2; D ambiguous. CDR1 and CDR2 from the germline V gene are SGDLS and YYNGEE. Trimming shortened V by 4 bases and J by 3 bases, and 28 bases separated the two germline ends. CDR3 size: 19 residues. CDR3 region: CASSPSDHPLPGDDYGYTF. The CDR3 region has the DNA TGTGCCAGCAGCCCATCGGACCATCCATTACCGGGAGACGACTATGGCTACACCTTC.

Here the CDR3 reads CASSSRQGLSLSGSQETQYF. The CDR3 nucleotides are TGTGCCAGCAGTTCTCGACAGGGGCTCTCCCTTAGCGGGAGCCAAGAGACCCAGTACTTC. The chain has TRBV6-2 or TRBV6-3 and TRBJ2-5, with D maybe TRBD2 (9 bases). There are 20 residues in the CDR3. The V and J ends lost 4 bases and 1 base respectively, with 28 bases between them. Germline V CDR1 and CDR2: MNHEY, SVGEGT.

V is TRBV4-1 and J is TRBJ2-2, with 7 nucleotides matching TRBD1. The CDR3 contains 17 residues. Germline CDR1 and CDR2: MGHRA and YSYEKL. J gave up 4 bases and V 4 bases, and 12 bases lay outside the gene matches. CDR3 in amino acids: CASSRRTGHEGTGELFF. In DNA form, the CDR3 reads TGCGCCAGCAGCCGGAGGACAGGCCACGAGGGCACCGGGGAGCTGTTTTTT.

The chain has TRBV29-1 and TRBJ2-1, with 7 bases lining up with TRBD2. CDR3 length equals 14 residues. V lost 1 base to trimming and J lost 6 bases; unmatched junction nucleotides: 6. CDR1 is SQVTM, CDR2 ANQGSEA, per germline. The CDR3 sequence: CSVEGGSFGNEQFF. The CDR3 nucleotides read TGCAGCGTTGAAGGCGGGAGTTTTGGCAATGAGCAGTTCTTC.

This clonotype has a handful of counts. The rearrangement uses TRBV12-3 or TRBV12-4 and TRBJ2-7; 13 nucleotides line up with TRBD2. The CDR3 runs to 15 residues. V was clipped by 7 bases and J by 2 bases; unmatched bases: 5. The CDR3 coding sequence is TGTGCCAGCACCTGGACTAGCGGGAGCCCCTACGAGCAGTACTTC. Its translation is CASTWTSGSPYEQYF.

This chain connects TRBV11-1 to TRBJ1-1, with 9 nucleotides matching TRBD1. V lost 5 bases and J lost 3; bases outside the gene matches: 22. Germline V lookup: CDR1 SGHAT, CDR2 FQDESV (reference sequence). The CDR3 loop spans 20 amino acids. The CDR3 spells CASSTTPGTGPISWDTEAFF. CDR3 in DNA: TGTGCCAGCAGCACAACCCCCGGGACAGGGCCTATTTCGTGGGACACTGAAGCTTTCTTT.

This clonotype has a handful of counts. The V gene is TRBV6-2 or TRBV6-3, the J gene TRBJ2-1; the D is unclear. The length of the CDR3 is 13 residues. Per germline, CDR1 MNHEY and CDR2 SVGEGT. V was pared by 2 bases and J by 5 bases, with 7 bases between. CDR3 loop: CASSYAWNNEQFF. In DNA form, the CDR3 reads TGTGCCAGCAGTTACGCCTGGAACAATGAGCAGTTCTTC.

The chain carries TRBV10-2 and TRBJ2-7; 8 bases agree with TRBD2. The CDR3 is 18 amino acids. Germline CDR1 WSHSY, CDR2 SAAADI. Trimming cost V 2 bases and J 2 bases; bases outside gene matches: 14. In DNA, the CDR3 is TGCGCCAGCAGTGAGATCCGCGGCCGAGCGGGAGAGGCCTACGAGCAGTACTTC. This codes for CASSEIRGRAGEAYEQYF.

V and J are TRBV15 and TRBJ2-1; D might be TRBD2 (6 bases). With 0 bases removed from V and 12 bases from J, the gap between germline ends came to 18 bases. The CDR3 is 15 residues long. Looked up from germline, CDR1 is LNHNV and CDR2 is YYDKDF (reference sequence). DNA of the CDR3: TGTGCCACCAGCAGAGACCTAAAGGCGGGGCGTCCGCAGTTCTTC. Residues: CATSRDLKAGRPQFF.

This clonotype occurred a few times. Here the CDR3 reads CASSFAGTGAYEQYF. The CDR3, as DNA: TGTGCCAGCAGTTTCGCCGGGACAGGGGCCTACGAGCAGTACTTC. The chain links TRBV27 to TRBJ2-7; 10 bases agree with TRBD1. The V gene end was trimmed by 3 bases and the J gene end by 2 bases; junction bases not matched to a gene: 4. Germline CDR1 reads MNHEY; CDR2 reads SMNVEV (reference sequence). The CDR3 runs 15 residues.